These 27 T cell receptor beta chains originate from one sample sequenced in a study of CD8 T cells in Susac syndrome. With random hexamers, 0.5 to 1 ug RNA was reverse transcribed. TCRdb reanalysed the immunoSEQ multiplex PCR reads using MiXCR and keeps one entry per CDR3 protein. The sample contains 130,000 to 150,000 distinct CDR3 sequences, approximately 94% of which appear only once. The sequencing sample was made of CD4+ T cells from PBMCs. The receptors here all came from a human donor in good health.

To note about this clonotype: An end of the junction does not agree with germline; a read error may underlie this. The V gene is TRBV29-1, the J gene TRBJ2-4; D gene uncertain. The CDR3 has 13 residues. The germline V gene encodes CDR1 SQVTM and CDR2 ANQGSEA. The DNA for the CDR3 is TGCAGCGTTGAACAGCAAGCCAAAAACATTCAATACTTC. The encoded protein is CSVEQQAKNIQYF.

This clonotype appeared a single time. The rearrangement links TRBV3-1 to TRBJ1-1; maybe TRBD1 (6 bases). Trimming removed 2 bases from V and 1 base from J, with 8 bases in between. This CDR3 region has 14 residues. The germline CDR1 and CDR2 sequences are LGHDT and YNNKEL (reference sequence). For the CDR3, the DNA is TGTGCCAGCAGCCAAACGGACAGGAACACTGAAGCTTTCTTT. This encodes CASSQTDRNTEAFF.

CDR3 sequence: CACRAPGLDQPQHF. The CDR3 nucleotides read TGTGCCTGCCGGGCCCCCGGGTTGGATCAGCCCCAGCATTTT. The genes are TRBV2 and TRBJ1-5; D gene ambiguous. Trimming cost V 11 bases and J 5 bases, with 19 bases left between them. This CDR3 comprises 14 residues. The germline CDR1 and CDR2 sequences are SNHLY and FYNNEI.

The rearrangement joins TRBV12-3 or TRBV12-4 to TRBJ2-2; D is unresolved. CDR3 length: 14 amino acids. The V gene lost 6 bases and the J gene lost 2 bases, with 10 bases spanning the gap. CDR3 sequence (DNA): TGTGCCAGCAGACCGACATATAACACCGGGGAGCTGTTTTTT. Translating gives CASRPTYNTGELFF.

The chain recombines TRBV6-1 with TRBJ1-2; 9 nucleotides line up with TRBD1. Trimming cost V 6 bases and J 5 bases; bases outside gene matches: 7. The CDR3 runs 14 residues. Germline V lookup: CDR1 MNHNS, CDR2 SASEGT. The CDR3 here is CASRRGTGRYGYTF. The DNA for the CDR3 is TGTGCCAGCAGGCGAGGGACAGGGAGGTATGGCTACACCTTC.

The table lists this clonotype with a few counts. The chain joins TRBV28 to TRBJ2-3; D gene uncertain. With 2 bases removed from V and 0 bases from J, the gap between germline ends came to 3 bases. The CDR3 is made up of 13 amino acids. Germline CDR1 MDHEN, CDR2 SYDVKM. The CDR3 DNA reads TGTGCCAGCAGTTTACCTAGCACAGATACGCAGTATTTT. Translation: CASSLPSTDTQYF.

The chain recombines TRBV5-1 with TRBJ2-2, with 7 positions matching TRBD2. Trimming cost V 3 bases and J 3 bases; bases outside gene matches: 8. This CDR3 is built from 16 residues. Looked up from germline, CDR1 is SGHRS and CDR2 is YFSETQ. CDR3 coding DNA: TGCGCCAGCAGCTCCCGGCCGGCGGGGGACACCGGGGAGCTGTTTTTT. It encodes CASSSRPAGDTGELFF.

This chain joins TRBV5-4 and TRBJ2-7; TRBD2 matches at 9 bases. CDR3 size: 14 residues. Trimming cost V 2 bases and J 3 bases; bases outside gene matches: 3. Germline CDR1 and CDR2: SGHNT and YYREEE (reference sequence). CDR3 bases: TGTGCCAGCAGCTTCGGCGGGAGGGTCTACGAGCAGTACTTC. Protein product: CASSFGGRVYEQYF.

The chain uses TRBV5-6 and TRBJ2-7; D may correspond to TRBD1 or TRBD2 (5 bases each). V lost 0 bases and J 3 bases, leaving 7 bases between the germline ends. Germline CDR1 and CDR2: SGHDT and YYEEEE. This CDR3 spans 13 amino acids. The CDR3, as DNA: TGTGCCAGCAGCTTGGGGGGGTTCTACGAGCAGTACTTC. As protein: CASSLGGFYEQYF. The complete variable domain, with remaining parts taken from reference TRBV5-6 and TRBJ2-7, reads DAGVTQSPTHLIKTRGQQVTLRCSPKSGHDTVSWYQQALGQGPQFIFQYYEEEERQRGNFPDRFSGHQFPNYSSELNVNALLLGDSALYLCASSLGGFYEQYFGPGTRLTVT.

In nucleotides, the CDR3 is TGTGCCAGCACCTTGGAAAACTCCTACAATGAGCAGTTCTTC. Translation: CASTLENSYNEQFF. The chain combines TRBV3-1 with TRBJ2-1; D gene uncertain. Germline V gene data show CDR1 as LGHDT and CDR2 as YNNKEL (reference sequence). The CDR3 covers 14 residues. The germline V and J ends were trimmed by 7 bases and 0 bases, with 10 bases remaining between them.

The CDR3 DNA reads TGTGCCAGCAGCTTAGGGCAGCGGAGATACCAAGAGACCCAGTACTTC. Its translation: CASSLGQRRYQETQYF. The J gene is TRBJ2-5, the V gene TRBV13; perhaps TRBD2 as D (5 bases). V gave up 0 bases and J gave up 0 bases, with 11 bases separating them. CDR3 size: 16 residues. Per germline, CDR1 PRHDT and CDR2 FYEKMQ (reference sequence).

This clonotype was detected a few times. V usage is TRBV5-4 and J usage is TRBJ2-7; D call uncertain. Germline V lookup: CDR1 SGHNT, CDR2 YYREEE (reference sequence). This CDR3 spans 13 amino acids. Trimming shortened V by 0 bases and J by 1 base, and 5 bases separated the two germline ends. The CDR3 loop reads CASSLALSYEQYF. CDR3 DNA sequence: TGTGCCAGCAGCTTGGCGCTTTCCTACGAGCAGTACTTC.

The chain combines TRBV6-5 with TRBJ2-7; D possibly corresponds to TRBD2 (6 bases). V lost 2 bases, J lost 2 bases, and 13 bases lay in between. From germline, CDR1 is MNHEY and CDR2 SVGAGI. The CDR3 spans 15 residues. CDR3 sequence: CASSYEAGFTYEQYF. The CDR3 nucleotides are TGTGCCAGCAGTTACGAGGCGGGGTTTACCTACGAGCAGTACTTC.

CDR3 sequence reads: CASSYVRDGIQYF. CDR3 sequence (DNA): TGTGCCAGCAGTTACGTCCGGGACGGCATTCAGTACTTC. The chain couples TRBV6-2 or TRBV6-3 to TRBJ2-4; the D call may be TRBD1 or TRBD2 (5 bases each). The CDR3 is made up of 13 amino acids. Germline V gene data show CDR1 as MNHEY and CDR2 as SVGEGT. V dropped 2 bases and J dropped 9 bases, with 11 bases sitting between them.

The V gene is TRBV7-9, the J gene TRBJ2-1; 12 nucleotides align to TRBD2. The CDR3 spans 16 residues. Per germline, CDR1 SEHNR and CDR2 FQNEAQ (reference sequence). After removal of 4 bases from V and 7 bases from J, the junction contained 8 bases not matched to a gene. The CDR3 loop is CASSSYFGLAGNEQFF. CDR3 in DNA: TGTGCCAGCAGCTCCTACTTCGGACTAGCGGGAAATGAGCAGTTCTTC.

The chain recombines TRBV10-3 with TRBJ1-1; D gene unclear. The CDR3 consists of 14 residues. The germline V gene encodes CDR1 ENHRY and CDR2 SYGVKD. V lost 3 bases and J 2 bases, leaving 10 bases between the germline ends. The CDR3 protein is CAISELGANTEAFF. The CDR3 DNA reads TGTGCCATCAGTGAACTGGGCGCTAACACTGAAGCTTTCTTT.

The chain is built from TRBV28 and TRBJ2-2, with D hard to call. Germline-derived CDR1 and CDR2 are MDHEN and SYDVKM. The CDR3 is 12 amino acids. V lost 8 bases and J lost 5, with 9 bases in between. In DNA, the CDR3 is TGTGCCAGCGAGCGAGGAACCGGGGAGCTGTTTTTT. This translates into CASERGTGELFF.

This clonotype was detected once. This chain links TRBV3-1 with TRBJ1-2; TRBD1 is a possible D gene (5 bases). The CDR3 spans 15 residues. Germline V lookup: CDR1 LGHDT, CDR2 YNNKEL (reference sequence). Trimming took 0 bases from V and 4 from J, leaving 12 bases between them. Here the CDR3 DNA reads TGTGCCAGCAGCCAAGATGTCGTGGGGGGCTATGGCTACACCTTC. Its protein product is CASSQDVVGGYGYTF.

The chain carries TRBV12-3 or TRBV12-4 and TRBJ2-2; 7 nucleotides match TRBD2. Trimming at V came to 5 bases and at J to 4 bases, leaving 13 bases not matched to a gene. This CDR3 is 17 amino acids long. The CDR3 DNA is TGTGCCAGCAGTCCCCTGACTAGCCTCCGTGTCACCGGGGAGCTGTTTTTT. Protein product: CASSPLTSLRVTGELFF.

This chain links TRBV2 with TRBJ2-7; D is unclear. The CDR3 covers 11 residues. Trimming cost V 6 bases and J 6 bases, with 9 bases left between them. Germline assignment: CDR1 SNHLY and CDR2 FYNNEI. CDR3 in amino acids: CASRGYSEQYF. Here the CDR3 DNA reads TGTGCCAGCAGAGGGTATAGCGAGCAGTACTTC.

This clonotype has only one observation. V is TRBV5-4 and J is TRBJ2-1; 7 nucleotides align to TRBD1. The germline V gene encodes CDR1 SGHNT and CDR2 YYREEE (reference sequence). This CDR3 has 14 residues. Unmatched junction bases numbered 8, after V lost 2 bases and J lost 9 bases. The CDR3 region has the DNA TGTGCCAGCAGCTTCCGGGACAGAGAAGGTGAGCAGTTCTTC. It translates to CASSFRDREGEQFF. Filled out from reference TRBV5-4 and TRBJ2-1, the complete variable domain reads ETGVTQSPTHLIKTRGQQVTLRCSSQSGHNTVSWYQQALGQGPQFIFQYYREEENGRGNFPPRFSGLQFPNYSSELNVNALELDDSALYLCASSFRDREGEQFFGPGTRLTVL.

The chain recombines TRBV27 with TRBJ1-2; D ambiguous. Germline assignment: CDR1 MNHEY and CDR2 SMNVEV (reference sequence). The CDR3 runs to 16 residues. With 1 base removed from V and 4 bases from J, the gap between germline ends came to 16 bases. The CDR3 is CASSLYSTPPTYGYTF. The DNA of the CDR3 is TGTGCCAGCAGTTTATACAGCACCCCCCCGACCTATGGCTACACCTTC.

Written as DNA, the CDR3 is TGTGCCAGCTCCCTGGCCCAGGGTTCCTACGAGCAGTACTTC. Its protein product is CASSLAQGSYEQYF. The V call is TRBV3-1, the J call TRBJ2-7, with D possibly matching TRBD1 (5 bases). The CDR3 extends over 14 amino acids. Trimming pared 8 bases from V and 1 base from J, leaving 15 bases between. Germline CDR1 is LGHDT and CDR2 is YNNKEL (reference sequence).

The chain combines TRBV7-3 with TRBJ2-3, with D perhaps matching TRBD2 (5 bases). The V end was cut by 6 bases, the J end by 0 bases, with 10 bases between. CDR3 length: 14 residues. The germline gives CDR1 SGHTA, CDR2 FQGTGA. The CDR3 reads CASSRRVSTDTQYF. As DNA, the CDR3 is TGTGCCAGCAGTCGGCGGGTCAGCACAGATACGCAGTATTTT.

The gene calls are TRBV27 and TRBJ2-5; D unclear. CDR3 length equals 13 residues. The germline V gene encodes CDR1 MNHEY and CDR2 SMNVEV (reference sequence). V was cut by 3 bases and J by 5 bases, with 10 bases left in between. For the CDR3, the DNA is TGTGCCAGCAGTTTGGGGATACGGGAGACCCAGTACTTC. It is translated as CASSLGIRETQYF.

V and J are TRBV2 and TRBJ2-1; 8 bases fit TRBD1. This CDR3 has 14 amino acids. Unmatched junction bases numbered 2, after V lost 5 bases and J lost 2 bases. Germline values: CDR1 SNHLY, CDR2 FYNNEI. CDR3: CASSSRGPYNEQFF. CDR3 bases: TGTGCCAGCAGTTCCAGGGGGCCCTACAATGAGCAGTTCTTC.

This clonotype was observed once. The chain combines TRBV2 with TRBJ1-1; TRBD1 matches 12 bases. Germline-derived CDR1 and CDR2 are SNHLY and FYNNEI. V gave up 6 bases and J gave up 4 bases; unmatched junction bases: 6. This CDR3 comprises 15 residues. CDR3 amino acids: CASSWDRGLGTEAFF. Here the CDR3 DNA reads TGTGCCAGCAGCTGGGACAGGGGGCTGGGCACTGAAGCTTTCTTT. Full variable domain (rest looked up from reference TRBV2 and TRBJ1-1): EPEVTQTPSHQVTQMGQEVILRCVPISNHLYFYWYRQILGQKVEFLVSFYNNEISEKSEIFDDQFSVERPDGSNFTLKIRSTKLEDSAMYFCASSWDRGLGTEAFFGQGTRLTVV.